This T cell receptor (beta chain) was sequenced during a study of technical replicates of blood from a handful of donors. Per germline, CDR1 SGHTA and CDR2 FQGNSA. CDR3 length: 16 amino acids. V lost 3 bases to trimming and J lost 4 bases, with 15 bases between them. Sequencing was performed with immunoSEQ multiplex PCR; in TCRdb, only in-frame clones are kept and a portion is missing. There are tens of thousands of clones in the sample; about 90% occur only once, and approximately 5% lies in the top ten. The sequenced sample consisted of PBMCs. The sequence derives from a human donor in good health. Some clones in this sample may be carry-over from other donors' samples. The rearrangement links TRBV7-2 to TRBJ1-4, with D possibly TRBD1 on 5 matching bases. CDR3 sequence reads: CASSFRWKQDNEKLFF. The DNA of the CDR3 is TGTGCCAGCAGCTTTAGGTGGAAACAGGATAATGAAAAACTGTTTTTT.